This record covers a single T cell receptor (beta chain). This CDR3 region has 14 residues. Unmatched junction bases numbered 0, after V lost 3 bases and J lost 4 bases. Germline CDR1 SNHLY, CDR2 FYNNEI. These data come from a study of graft-versus-host responses after intestinal transplantation. Overall study: Multivisceral, liver-intestinal, or isolated intestinal grafts went to recipients. Study-wide findings and caveats: GvH clones turned up in recipient marrow; some had shown up first in ileum or blood. Early post-transplant HvG declines tracked with peak circulating GvH clone levels.

TCRdb's copy holds only in-frame clones and misses some; the assay was immunoSEQ multiplex PCR. This table has roughly 20,000 clones, around 43% appearing once. Investigators plated approximately 200,000 CFSE-labeled responder cells together with approximately 200,000 irradiated stimulator cells labeled with violet dye. Both CD3+CD4+ and CD3+CD8+ responders that were proliferating and CFSE-low underwent sorting after the reaction. J is TRBJ2-2 and V is TRBV2; TRBD2 agrees at 9 bases. The sequence was collected from a human patient who received an intestinal transplant. This sample comprised alloreactive CD8+ T cells from a mixed lymphocyte reaction culture, obtained before intestinal transplant. Described subset: CFSE-low proliferating T cells sorted from roughly 6-day pre-transplant mixed lymphocyte reaction (GvH or HvG direction). For the CDR3, the DNA is TGTGCCAGCAGTGAGACTAGCGGCACCGGGGAGCTGTTTTTT. Residues: CASSETSGTGELFF.